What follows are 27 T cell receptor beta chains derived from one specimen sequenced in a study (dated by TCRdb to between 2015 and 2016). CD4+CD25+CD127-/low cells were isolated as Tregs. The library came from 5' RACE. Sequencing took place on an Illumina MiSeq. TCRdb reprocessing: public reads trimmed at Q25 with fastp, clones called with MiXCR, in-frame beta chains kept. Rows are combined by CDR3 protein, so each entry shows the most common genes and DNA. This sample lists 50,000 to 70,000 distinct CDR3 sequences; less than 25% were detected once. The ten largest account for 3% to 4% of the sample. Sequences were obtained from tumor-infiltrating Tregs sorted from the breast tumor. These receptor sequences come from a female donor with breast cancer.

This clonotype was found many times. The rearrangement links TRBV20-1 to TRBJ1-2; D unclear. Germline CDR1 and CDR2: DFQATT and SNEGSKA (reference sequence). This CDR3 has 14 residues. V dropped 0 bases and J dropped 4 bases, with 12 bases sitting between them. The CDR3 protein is CSARDYYSPYGYTF. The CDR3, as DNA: TGCAGTGCTAGAGACTATTACAGTCCCTATGGCTACACCTTC.

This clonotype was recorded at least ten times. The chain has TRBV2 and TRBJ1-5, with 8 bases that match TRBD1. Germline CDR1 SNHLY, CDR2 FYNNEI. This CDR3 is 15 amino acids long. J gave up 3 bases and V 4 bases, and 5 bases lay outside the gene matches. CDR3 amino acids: CASSGDRLVNQPQHF. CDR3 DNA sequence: TGTGCCAGCAGTGGGGACAGGCTAGTCAATCAGCCCCAGCATTTT.

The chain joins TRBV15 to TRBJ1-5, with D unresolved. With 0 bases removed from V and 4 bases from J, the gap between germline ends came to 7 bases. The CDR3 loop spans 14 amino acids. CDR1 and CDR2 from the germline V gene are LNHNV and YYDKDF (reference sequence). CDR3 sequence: CATSREGGNQPQHF. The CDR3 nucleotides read TGTGCCACCAGCAGAGAAGGAGGGAATCAGCCCCAGCATTTT.

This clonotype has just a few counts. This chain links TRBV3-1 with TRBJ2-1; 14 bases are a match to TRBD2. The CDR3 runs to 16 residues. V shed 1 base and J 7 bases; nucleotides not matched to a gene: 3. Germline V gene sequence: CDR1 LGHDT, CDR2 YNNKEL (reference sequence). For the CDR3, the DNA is TGTGCCAGCAGCCAAGTTAGGACTAGCGGGAGGAATGAGCAGTTCTTC. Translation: CASSQVRTSGRNEQFF.

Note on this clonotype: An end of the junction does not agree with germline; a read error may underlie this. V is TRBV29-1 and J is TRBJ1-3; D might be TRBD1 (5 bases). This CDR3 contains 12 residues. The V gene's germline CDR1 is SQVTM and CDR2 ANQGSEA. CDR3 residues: CGVGGSGNTIYF. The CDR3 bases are TGCGGCGTTGGGGGATCTGGAAACACCATATATTTT.

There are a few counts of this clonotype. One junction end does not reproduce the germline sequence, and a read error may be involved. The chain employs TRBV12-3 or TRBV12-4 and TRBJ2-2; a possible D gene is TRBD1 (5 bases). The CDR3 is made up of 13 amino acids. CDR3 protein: CASSSAGSGELFF. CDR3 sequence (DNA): TGTGCCAGTAGTTCCGCAGGGTCCGGGGAGCTGTTTTTT.

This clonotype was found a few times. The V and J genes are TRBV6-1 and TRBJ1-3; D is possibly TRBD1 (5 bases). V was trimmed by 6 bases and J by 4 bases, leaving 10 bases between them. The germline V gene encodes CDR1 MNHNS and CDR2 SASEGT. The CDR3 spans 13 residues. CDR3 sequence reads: CASRSRGGNTIYF. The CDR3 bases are TGTGCCAGCAGATCGAGGGGAGGAAACACCATATATTTT.

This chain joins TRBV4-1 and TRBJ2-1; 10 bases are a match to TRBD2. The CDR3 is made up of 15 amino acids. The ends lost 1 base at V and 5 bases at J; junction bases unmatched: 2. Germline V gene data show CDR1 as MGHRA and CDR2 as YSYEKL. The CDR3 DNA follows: TGCGCCAGCAGCCAAGCAGCGGGAGGGAACAATGAGCAGTTCTTC. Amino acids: CASSQAAGGNNEQFF.

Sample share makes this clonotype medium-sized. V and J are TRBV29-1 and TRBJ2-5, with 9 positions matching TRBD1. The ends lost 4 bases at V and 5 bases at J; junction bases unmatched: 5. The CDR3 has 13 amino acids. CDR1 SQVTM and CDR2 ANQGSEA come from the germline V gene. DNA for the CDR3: TGCAGCGTTGGGGGACAGGGCTTTGAGACCCAGTACTTC. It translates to CSVGGQGFETQYF.

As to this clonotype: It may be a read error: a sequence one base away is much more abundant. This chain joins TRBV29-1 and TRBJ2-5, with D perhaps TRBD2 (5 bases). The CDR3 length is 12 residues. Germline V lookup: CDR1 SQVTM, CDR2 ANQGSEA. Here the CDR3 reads CSVVPRAETKYF. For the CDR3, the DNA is TGCAGCGTTGTGCCCAGAGCGGAGACCAAGTACTTC.

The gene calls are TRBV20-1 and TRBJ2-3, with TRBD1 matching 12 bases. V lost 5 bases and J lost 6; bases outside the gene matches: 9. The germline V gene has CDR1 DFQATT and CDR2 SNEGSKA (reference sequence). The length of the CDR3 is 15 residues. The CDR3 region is CSAPPGGTGGDTQYF. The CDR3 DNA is TGCAGTGCTCCCCCAGGAGGGACAGGGGGCGATACGCAGTATTTT.

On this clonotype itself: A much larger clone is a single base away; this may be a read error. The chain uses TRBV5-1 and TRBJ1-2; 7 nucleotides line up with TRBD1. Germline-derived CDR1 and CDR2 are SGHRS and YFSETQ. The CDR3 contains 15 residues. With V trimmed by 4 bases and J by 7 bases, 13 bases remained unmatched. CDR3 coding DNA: TGCGCCAGCAGCCCCTACGGGACAGAGGGCTCTGGCTACACCTTC. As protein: CASSPYGTEGSGYTF.

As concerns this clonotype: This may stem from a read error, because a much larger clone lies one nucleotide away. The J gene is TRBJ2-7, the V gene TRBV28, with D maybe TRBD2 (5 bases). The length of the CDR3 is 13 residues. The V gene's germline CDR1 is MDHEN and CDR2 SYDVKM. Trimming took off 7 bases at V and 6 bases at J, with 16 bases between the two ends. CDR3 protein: CASMGEWPREQYF. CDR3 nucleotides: TGTGCCAGCATGGGAGAGTGGCCTCGCGAGCAGTACTTC.

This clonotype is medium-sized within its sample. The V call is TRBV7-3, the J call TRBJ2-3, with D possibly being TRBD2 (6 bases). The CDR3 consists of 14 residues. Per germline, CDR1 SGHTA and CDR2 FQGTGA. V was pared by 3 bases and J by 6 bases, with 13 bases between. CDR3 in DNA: TGTGCCAGCAGCTTGGGTAGCGGAACGGATACGCAGTATTTT. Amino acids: CASSLGSGTDTQYF. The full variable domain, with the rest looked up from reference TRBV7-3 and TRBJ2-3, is GAGVSQTPSNKVTEKGKYVELRCDPISGHTALYWYRQSLGQGPEFLIYFQGTGAADDSGLPNDRFFAVRPEGSVSTLKIQRTERGDSAVYLCASSLGSGTDTQYFGPGTRLTVL.

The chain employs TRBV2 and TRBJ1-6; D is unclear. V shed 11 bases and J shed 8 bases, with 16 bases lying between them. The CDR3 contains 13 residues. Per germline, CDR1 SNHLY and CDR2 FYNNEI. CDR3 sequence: CASGLPLDSPLHF. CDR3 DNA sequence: TGTGCCTCCGGACTGCCTTTAGATTCACCCCTCCACTTT. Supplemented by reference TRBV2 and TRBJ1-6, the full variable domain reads EPEVTQTPSHQVTQMGQEVILRCVPISNHLYFYWYRQILGQKVEFLVSFYNNEISEKSEIFDDQFSVERPDGSNFTLKIRSTKLEDSAMYFCASGLPLDSPLHFGNGTRLTVT.

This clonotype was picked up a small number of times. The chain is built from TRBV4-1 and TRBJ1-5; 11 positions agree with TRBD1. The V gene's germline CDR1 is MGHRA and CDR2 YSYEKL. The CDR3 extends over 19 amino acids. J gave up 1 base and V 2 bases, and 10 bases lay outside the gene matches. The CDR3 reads CASSQLGGQGARSNQPQHF. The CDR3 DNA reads TGCGCCAGCAGCCAACTCGGAGGACAGGGGGCTCGGAGCAATCAGCCCCAGCATTTT.

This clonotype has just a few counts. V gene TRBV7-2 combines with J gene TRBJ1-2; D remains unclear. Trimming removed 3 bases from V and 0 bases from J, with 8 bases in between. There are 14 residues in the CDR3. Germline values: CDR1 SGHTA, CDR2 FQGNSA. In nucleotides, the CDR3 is TGTGCCAGCAGCTTCAGAGGGCCTAACTATGGCTACACCTTC. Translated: CASSFRGPNYGYTF. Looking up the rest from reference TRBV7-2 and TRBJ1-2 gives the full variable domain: GAGVSQSPSNKVTEKGKDVELRCDPISGHTALYWYRQSLGQGLEFLIYFQGNSAPDKSGLPSDRFSAERTGGSVSTLTIQRTQQEDSAVYLCASSFRGPNYGYTFGSGTRLTVV.

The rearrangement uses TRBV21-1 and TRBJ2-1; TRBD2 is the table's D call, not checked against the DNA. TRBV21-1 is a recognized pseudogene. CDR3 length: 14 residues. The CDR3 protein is CATSGREPYNEQFF. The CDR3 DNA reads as TGTGCCACTAGCGGGAGGGAACCCTACAATGAGCAGTTCTTC.

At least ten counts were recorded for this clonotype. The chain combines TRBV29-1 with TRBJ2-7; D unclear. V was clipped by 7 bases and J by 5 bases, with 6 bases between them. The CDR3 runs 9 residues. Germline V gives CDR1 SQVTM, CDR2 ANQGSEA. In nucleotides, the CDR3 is TGCAGCGGGCTGGACGAGCAGTACTTC. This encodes CSGLDEQYF.

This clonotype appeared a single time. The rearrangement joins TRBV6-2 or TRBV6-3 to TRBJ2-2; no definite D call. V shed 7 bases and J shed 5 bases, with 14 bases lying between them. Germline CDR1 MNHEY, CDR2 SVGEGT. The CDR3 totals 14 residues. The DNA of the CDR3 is TGTGCCAGCACCCAAACTGCGGTTACCGGGGAGCTGTTTTTT. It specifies CASTQTAVTGELFF.

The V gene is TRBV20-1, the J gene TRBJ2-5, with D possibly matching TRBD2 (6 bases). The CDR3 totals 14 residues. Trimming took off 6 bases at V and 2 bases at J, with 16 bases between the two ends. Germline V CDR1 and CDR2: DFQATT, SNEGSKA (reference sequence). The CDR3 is CSAPSAPRQETQYF. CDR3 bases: TGCAGTGCGCCTAGCGCCCCGCGACAAGAGACCCAGTACTTC.

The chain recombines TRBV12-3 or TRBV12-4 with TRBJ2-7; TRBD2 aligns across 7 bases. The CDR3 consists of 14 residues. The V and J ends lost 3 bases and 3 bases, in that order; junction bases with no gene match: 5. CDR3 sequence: CASSFGLGVYEQYF. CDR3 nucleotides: TGTGCCAGCAGTTTTGGACTAGGGGTCTACGAGCAGTACTTC.

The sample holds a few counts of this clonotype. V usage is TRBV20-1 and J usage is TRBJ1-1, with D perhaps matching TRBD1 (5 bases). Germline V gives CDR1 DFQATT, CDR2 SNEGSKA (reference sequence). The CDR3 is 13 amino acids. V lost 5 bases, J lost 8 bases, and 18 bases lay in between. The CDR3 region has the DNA TGCAGTGCTCCTACACACACGGGGGAAGAAGCTTTCTTT. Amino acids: CSAPTHTGEEAFF.

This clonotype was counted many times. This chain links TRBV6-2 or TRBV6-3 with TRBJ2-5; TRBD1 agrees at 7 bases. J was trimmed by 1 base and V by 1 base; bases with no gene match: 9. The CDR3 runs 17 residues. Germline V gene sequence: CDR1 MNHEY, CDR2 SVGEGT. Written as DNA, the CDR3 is TGTGCCAGCAGTTACTTCCAGGGGGTTAGTAGCCAAGAGACCCAGTACTTC. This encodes CASSYFQGVSSQETQYF.

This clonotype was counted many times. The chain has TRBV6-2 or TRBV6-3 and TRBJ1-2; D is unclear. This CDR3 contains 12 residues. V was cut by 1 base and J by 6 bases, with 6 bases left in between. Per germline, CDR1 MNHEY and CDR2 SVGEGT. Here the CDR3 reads CASSYYTNGYTF. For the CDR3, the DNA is TGTGCCAGCAGTTACTACACTAATGGCTACACCTTC.

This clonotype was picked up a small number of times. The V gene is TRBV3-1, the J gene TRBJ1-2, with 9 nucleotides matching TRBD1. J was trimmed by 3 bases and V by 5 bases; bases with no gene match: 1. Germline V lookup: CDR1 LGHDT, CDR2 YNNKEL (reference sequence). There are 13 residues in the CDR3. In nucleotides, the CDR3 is TGTGCCAGCAGCTGGGACAGGGACTATGGCTACACCTTC. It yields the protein CASSWDRDYGYTF.

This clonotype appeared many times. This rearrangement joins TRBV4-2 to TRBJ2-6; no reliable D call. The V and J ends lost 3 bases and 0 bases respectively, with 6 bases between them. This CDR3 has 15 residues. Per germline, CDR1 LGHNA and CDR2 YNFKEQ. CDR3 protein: CASSQENSGANVLTF. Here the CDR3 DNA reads TGTGCCAGCAGCCAGGAAAACTCTGGGGCCAACGTCCTGACTTTC.